This TCR beta chain is from a study of shared clonotypes between healthy human individuals. Study at large: CD4 naive cells filled three plates per donor, CD4 memory three, CD8 naive two and CD8 memory one. General observations from the study: Shared clonotypes across all four donors exceeded non-shared ones in generation probability.

A note on this clone: The antigen is not known.

Germline loops: CDR1 SGHKS, CDR2 YYEKEE (reference sequence). This CDR3 is built from 15 residues. Between the trimmed V and J ends, which lost 1 base and 4 bases, there was a span of 15 bases. Naive CD8 cells, CD45RO-negative and positively selected for CCR7, excluded terminally differentiated effector memory CD45RA+ cells. Recent acute infections and vaccinations were absent in the healthy HIV-negative adult donors. Sequenced by immunoSEQ multiplex PCR; TCRdb stores in-frame clones only, minus some. In the table there are hundreds of thousands of clones, roughly 98% of which are singletons. J is TRBJ2-7 and V is TRBV5-5; D unclear. The sequence derives from a man aged 30 to 39 in good health. Material: naive CD8+ T cells sorted from blood. The CDR3, as DNA: TGTGCCAGCAGCTTGCAACTTAGTTCCACTTACGAGCAGTACTTC. Its protein product is CASSLQLSSTYEQYF.